The text below deals with one T cell receptor (beta chain). The CDR3 spans 17 residues. V lost 1 base, J lost 5 bases, and 13 bases stayed unmatched. Germline V gives CDR1 MNHNS, CDR2 SASEGT. PCR was performed using 60 Vbeta and 13 Jbeta primers. Produced via immunoSEQ multiplex PCR; TCRdb's table is partial and in-frame only. The table lists 150,000 to 200,000 clones, about 65% of them singletons. The data derive from a study of cytomegalovirus exposure and HLA in healthy donors. The receptor comes from a girl aged 10 to 17 in good health and CMV-seronegative. The genes are TRBV6-1 and TRBJ2-5; 7 bases agree with TRBD1. Sample: PBMCs. DNA for the CDR3: TGTGCCAGCAGTGAAGGAGAAAGGGGGCTCCAAGCGGAGACCCAGTACTTC. This sequence encodes CASSEGERGLQAETQYF.